These 25 T cell receptor beta chains share one sample of origin, sequenced in a study of shared clonotypes between healthy human individuals (dated by TCRdb to 2020 to 2021). Preparation of the library involved the immunoSEQ multiplex PCR assay. What TCRdb holds here is the immuneACCESS table cut down to in-frame rearrangements. Part of the clones is not present; checked against another copy, under half of the missing clones reflect an unresolved V gene, and the others are unexplained. Within this sample are a few million clones, with roughly nine tenths of them counted one time only. The ten largest clones take up 0.13% to 0.15% of the sample. Sequencing input: naive CD4+ T cells sorted from blood. The cell subset or site label corresponds to: CD45RA+ positively selected. The receptors here all came from a man aged 18 to 29 in good health.

The CDR3 loop is CASSPTSGTGQYF. The CDR3 DNA sequence: TGTGCCAGCAGCCCGACTAGCGGGACGGGGCAGTACTTC. The V and J genes are TRBV7-2 and TRBJ2-7; 11 bases align to TRBD2. J was trimmed by 9 bases and V by 5 bases; bases with no gene match: 6. Germline loops: CDR1 SGHTA, CDR2 FQGNSA. The CDR3 sequence is 13 residues long.

Concerning this clone: In the same sample, other DNA sequences code for this CDR3. CDR3 DNA: TGTGCCAGCAGCTTAGGGTCGAATGAAAAACTGTTTTTT. It yields the protein CASSLGSNEKLFF. The chain is built from TRBV7-9 and TRBJ1-4; D unclear. CDR1 is SEHNR, CDR2 FQNEAQ, per germline (reference sequence). The V and J ends lost 1 base and 5 bases respectively, with 5 bases between them. The CDR3 is 13 amino acids.

The V gene is TRBV19, the J gene TRBJ1-1, with 8 bases aligning to TRBD1. The CDR3 sequence is 14 residues long. Germline V gene sequence: CDR1 LNHDA, CDR2 SQIVND (reference sequence). Trimming took 6 bases from V and 7 from J; bases not matched to a gene: 10. The CDR3: CASRTRGPLNEAFF. The CDR3 DNA sequence: TGTGCCAGTAGAACCAGGGGGCCTCTCAATGAAGCTTTCTTT.

This chain uses TRBV5-4 with TRBJ2-3; D is unclear. The CDR3 runs 15 residues. Germline CDR1 and CDR2: SGHNT and YYREEE (reference sequence). V lost 5 bases to trimming and J lost 0 bases, with 13 bases between them. The CDR3 protein is CASRTGFPSTDTQYF. The CDR3 DNA sequence: TGTGCCAGCAGGACCGGGTTCCCTAGCACAGATACGCAGTATTTT. Filled out from reference TRBV5-4 and TRBJ2-3, the complete variable domain reads ETGVTQSPTHLIKTRGQQVTLRCSSQSGHNTVSWYQQALGQGPQFIFQYYREEENGRGNFPPRFSGLQFPNYSSELNVNALELDDSALYLCASRTGFPSTDTQYFGPGTRLTVL.

The V gene is TRBV6-5, the J gene TRBJ1-3; D gene ambiguous. Trimming left V 4 bases short and J 0 bases short, with 10 bases between. The germline gives CDR1 MNHEY, CDR2 SVGAGI. The CDR3 length is 15 residues. Here the CDR3 DNA reads TGTGCCAGCAGTTTAACAGCCAACTCTGGAAACACCATATATTTT. The encoded protein is CASSLTANSGNTIYF.

The chain uses TRBV7-8 and TRBJ2-5, with D tentatively TRBD2 (5 bases). V lost 1 base and J 1 base, leaving 7 bases between the germline ends. The CDR3 totals 14 residues. Germline loops: CDR1 SGHVS, CDR2 FQNEAQ. Here the CDR3 reads CASSLDAGQETQYF. The CDR3 DNA reads TGTGCCAGCAGCTTAGATGCGGGCCAAGAGACCCAGTACTTC. Full variable domain (missing parts from reference TRBV7-8 and TRBJ2-5): GAGVSQSPRYKVAKRGQDVALRCDPISGHVSLFWYQQALGQGPEFLTYFQNEAQLDKSGLPSDRFFAERPEGSVSTLKIQRTQQEDSAVYLCASSLDAGQETQYFGPGTRLLVL.

The chain is built from TRBV6-1 and TRBJ1-5; unclear D gene. Trimming took 3 bases from V and 1 from J, leaving 10 bases between them. Germline CDR1 MNHNS, CDR2 SASEGT. The CDR3 totals 15 residues. CDR3 DNA: TGTGCCAGCAGTGAGTACGATCGAAGCAATCAGCCCCAGCATTTT. Its translation is CASSEYDRSNQPQHF.

The V gene is TRBV11-2, the J gene TRBJ1-1; D unresolved. The CDR3 runs 14 residues. The germline V gene encodes CDR1 SGHAT and CDR2 FQNNGV. V lost 0 bases and J lost 1, with 6 bases in between. CDR3 in DNA: TGTGCCAGCAGCTTAGATTTTCAGAACACTGAAGCTTTCTTT. Its translation is CASSLDFQNTEAFF.

The chain links TRBV6-1 to TRBJ1-3; D ambiguous. The CDR3 runs to 11 residues. V lost 8 bases, J lost 4 bases, and 6 bases lay in between. The germline V gene has CDR1 MNHNS and CDR2 SASEGT. CDR3 protein: CASLRGNTIYF. The CDR3 coding sequence is TGTGCCAGCCTAAGAGGAAACACCATATATTTT.

This clone was seen more than once but under ten times. The chain uses TRBV12-5 and TRBJ2-7; 8 bases match TRBD1. Losses at the gene ends were 6 bases for V and 3 bases for J; bases not matched to a gene: 4. CDR3 length: 13 residues. Per the germline V gene, CDR1 is LGHNT and CDR2 is FRNRAP. The CDR3: CASGLTGDYEQYF. CDR3 DNA sequence: TGTGCTAGTGGCTTGACAGGGGACTACGAGCAGTACTTC.

The chain recombines TRBV11-2 with TRBJ1-6; 8 bases map to TRBD1. The CDR3 covers 18 residues. Unmatched junction bases numbered 13, after V lost 4 bases and J lost 5 bases. Per germline, CDR1 SGHAT and CDR2 FQNNGV. CDR3 amino acids: CASSSIEGRDRNNSPLHF. CDR3 DNA sequence: TGTGCCAGCAGCTCTATCGAAGGCCGGGACAGGAATAATTCACCCCTCCACTTT.

This clone was counted a few times. The rearrangement links TRBV10-1 to TRBJ1-1; D unresolved. CDR3 size: 13 residues. Deletions cut 7 bases from V and 0 bases from J, with 9 bases between. CDR1 and CDR2 from the germline V gene are WNHNN and SYGVQD (reference sequence). CDR3 sequence: CASKQEMNTEAFF. The CDR3 DNA reads TGCGCCAGCAAGCAGGAAATGAACACTGAAGCTTTCTTT.

The rearrangement uses TRBV7-2 and TRBJ2-3; 7 nucleotides agree with TRBD2. Germline V gives CDR1 SGHTA, CDR2 FQGNSA. The CDR3 length is 17 residues. V gave up 4 bases and J gave up 3 bases; unmatched junction bases: 13. The DNA for the CDR3 is TGTGCCAGCAGCTCCGGACTAGTGGGAGGGAGTACAGATACGCAGTATTTT. Translation gives CASSSGLVGGSTDTQYF.

V is TRBV30 and J is TRBJ2-2; 7 nucleotides match TRBD1. V was pared by 5 bases and J by 5 bases, with 8 bases of the junction left unmatched. Germline lookup yields CDR1 GTSNPN and CDR2 SVGIG (reference sequence). The CDR3 contains 14 residues. CDR3 amino acids: CAWGEQGWTGELFF. The CDR3 DNA sequence: TGTGCCTGGGGGGAACAGGGGTGGACCGGGGAGCTGTTTTTT.

J is TRBJ2-3 and V is TRBV6-6, with a possible D match to TRBD2 (5 bases). Trimming left V 2 bases short and J 0 bases short, with 12 bases between. This CDR3 comprises 16 residues. CDR1 and CDR2 from the germline V gene are MNHNY and SVGAGI (reference sequence). This CDR3 reads CASSYEAESSTDTQYF. As DNA, the CDR3 is TGTGCCAGCAGTTACGAAGCGGAATCTAGCACAGATACGCAGTATTTT.

A remark on this clone: The sample carries other DNA sequences with the same CDR3. The chain links TRBV5-1 to TRBJ1-2; the match to TRBD1 covers 7 bases. The trim removed 4 bases at V and 2 bases at J, leaving 5 bases unmatched. This CDR3 spans 14 amino acids. Germline V gene data show CDR1 as SGHRS and CDR2 as YFSETQ. Here the CDR3 DNA reads TGCGCCAGCAGCGCCACGACAGGGAACTATGGCTACACCTTC. Translated: CASSATTGNYGYTF.

The chain uses TRBV18 and TRBJ2-7, with 7 nucleotides matching TRBD1. The CDR3 is 15 residues long. The V gene end was trimmed by 2 bases and the J gene end by 3 bases; junction bases not matched to a gene: 7. Germline CDR1 KGHSH, CDR2 LQKENI. CDR3 nucleotide sequence: TGTGCCAGCTCACCAGCAGGGGGACAGAACTACGAGCAGTACTTC. Its translation is CASSPAGGQNYEQYF.

The rearrangement joins TRBV7-6 to TRBJ2-7, with a possible D match to TRBD2 (5 bases). The CDR3 is 13 amino acids. V lost 0 bases and J lost 2, with 5 bases in between. The germline V gene encodes CDR1 SGHVS and CDR2 FNYEAQ. In DNA form, the CDR3 reads TGTGCCAGCAGCTTAGCGGGAGCCTACGAGCAGTACTTC. Translated: CASSLAGAYEQYF.

The J gene is TRBJ2-2, the V gene TRBV28; a possible D gene is TRBD1 (6 bases). The CDR3 has 15 amino acids. Trimming removed 7 bases from V and 1 base from J, with 13 bases in between. Germline CDR1 is MDHEN and CDR2 is SYDVKM. This CDR3 reads CASKLGAGNTGELFF. The CDR3 bases are TGTGCCAGCAAGCTGGGGGCGGGGAACACCGGGGAGCTGTTTTTT.

This clone was seen just once. The chain uses TRBV5-6 and TRBJ1-3, with D possibly being TRBD1 (6 bases). The CDR3 totals 15 residues. Germline V gene data show CDR1 as SGHDT and CDR2 as YYEEEE. V shed 4 bases and J shed 3 bases, with 14 bases lying between them. CDR3 bases: TGTGCCAGCAGCCATTGGGGGCCAGATGGAAACACCATATATTTT. Protein sequence: CASSHWGPDGNTIYF.

On this clone itself: This specimen includes other DNA sequences encoding the same CDR3. V usage is TRBV7-2 and J usage is TRBJ2-7, with D perhaps TRBD1 or TRBD2 (5 bases each). CDR3 length: 13 amino acids. In germline, CDR1 is SGHTA, CDR2 FQGNSA. V gave up 4 bases and J gave up 3 bases, with 10 bases separating them. CDR3 loop: CASSSLGGYEQYF. DNA of the CDR3: TGTGCCAGCAGCTCCCTTGGGGGCTACGAGCAGTACTTC.

V and J are TRBV19 and TRBJ1-1; tentatively, D is TRBD1 (5 bases). The CDR3 runs to 14 residues. Trimming removed 8 bases from V and 3 bases from J, with 16 bases in between. The V gene's germline CDR1 is LNHDA and CDR2 SQIVND (reference sequence). CDR3 sequence (DNA): TGTGCCAGTCTAAATGGCCAGGGATACACTGAAGCTTTCTTT. Amino acid sequence: CASLNGQGYTEAFF.

The V and J genes are TRBV14 and TRBJ2-5; possibly TRBD1 for D (6 bases). V shed 1 base and J shed 1 base, with 10 bases lying between them. The CDR3 spans 15 residues. Germline V gene sequence: CDR1 SGHDN, CDR2 FVKESK. CDR3 nucleotide sequence: TGTGCCAGCAGCCAAGTTGGGACATTCCAAGAGACCCAGTACTTC. It yields the protein CASSQVGTFQETQYF.

The CDR3 sequence is CAISEGRPEQFF. The CDR3 region has the DNA TGTGCCATCAGTGAAGGCCGGCCAGAGCAGTTCTTC. The chain recombines TRBV10-3 with TRBJ2-1; D gene unclear. The CDR3 is made up of 12 amino acids. Germline V gene data show CDR1 as ENHRY and CDR2 as SYGVKD. V lost 3 bases and J lost 10, with 10 bases in between.

The table lists this clone with a few counts. The chain has TRBV4-1 and TRBJ1-5; a possible D gene is TRBD1 (6 bases). The CDR3 is made up of 16 amino acids. The V gene lost 5 bases and the J gene lost 4 bases, with 18 bases spanning the gap. CDR1 is MGHRA, CDR2 YSYEKL, per germline. The CDR3 protein is CASSNNEWTVNQPQHF. In DNA, the CDR3 is TGCGCCAGCAGCAACAACGAATGGACAGTTAATCAGCCCCAGCATTTT.